The source of this T cell receptor (beta chain) is a study of shared clonotypes between healthy human individuals. Donors, without exception, were Caucasian adults residing in Nashville, Tennessee. Using immunoSEQ multiplex PCR, the repertoire was profiled, and TCRdb retains in-frame clones only, with some absent. The sample lists roughly 1,100,000 clones, about 75% occurring once. In the case of this clone: Its matching antigen is unknown.

V dropped 3 bases and J dropped 6 bases, with 11 bases sitting between them. The CDR3 totals 14 residues. CDR1 MNHNS and CDR2 SASEGT come from the germline V gene. Overall study findings and caveats: Depth was large, yet rarefaction showed that sorted-subset sequencing was incomplete. Non-shared clonotypes were found to have lower generation probabilities than the clonotypes that were shared by all four of the sorted-subset donors.

The rearrangement joins TRBV6-1 to TRBJ2-2; D may match TRBD1 or TRBD2 (5 bases each). The clonotype comes from a man younger than 30 in good health. The sequencing sample was made of memory CD4+ T cells sorted from blood. As for subset: CD45RA-negative fraction. This CDR3 reads CASSEYRGSGELFF. The CDR3 DNA reads TGTGCCAGCAGTGAGTACCGGGGCTCCGGGGAGCTGTTTTTT.